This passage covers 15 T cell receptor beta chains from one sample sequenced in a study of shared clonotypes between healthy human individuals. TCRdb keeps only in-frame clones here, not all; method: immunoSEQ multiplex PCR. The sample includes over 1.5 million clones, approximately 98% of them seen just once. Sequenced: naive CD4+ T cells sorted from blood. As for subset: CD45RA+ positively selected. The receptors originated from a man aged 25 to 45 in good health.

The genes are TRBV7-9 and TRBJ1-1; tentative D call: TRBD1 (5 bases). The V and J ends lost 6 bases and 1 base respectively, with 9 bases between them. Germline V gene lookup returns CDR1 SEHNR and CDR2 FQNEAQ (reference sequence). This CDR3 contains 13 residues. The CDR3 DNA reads TGTGCCAGCAGACCTACAGGGAACACTGAAGCTTTCTTT. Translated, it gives CASRPTGNTEAFF.

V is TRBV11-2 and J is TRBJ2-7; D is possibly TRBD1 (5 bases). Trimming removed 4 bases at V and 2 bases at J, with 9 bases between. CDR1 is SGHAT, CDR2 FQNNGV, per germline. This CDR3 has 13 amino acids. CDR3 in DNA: TGTGCCAGCAGCTCCCTGGGGCCCTACGAGCAGTACTTC. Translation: CASSSLGPYEQYF.

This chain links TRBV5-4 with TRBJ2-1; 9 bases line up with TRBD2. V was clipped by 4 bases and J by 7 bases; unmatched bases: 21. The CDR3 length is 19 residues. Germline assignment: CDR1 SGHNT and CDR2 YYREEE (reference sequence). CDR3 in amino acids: CASSPSGAGGVFFRNEQFF. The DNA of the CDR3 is TGTGCCAGCAGCCCGTCTGGGGCGGGAGGGGTTTTTTTTAGAAATGAGCAGTTCTTC.

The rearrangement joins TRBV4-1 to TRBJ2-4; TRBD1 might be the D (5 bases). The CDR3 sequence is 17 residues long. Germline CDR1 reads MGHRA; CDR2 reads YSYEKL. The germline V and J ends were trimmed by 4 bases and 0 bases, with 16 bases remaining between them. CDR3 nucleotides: TGCGCCAGCAGCCCGCTGCTTCTGGGGCTAGCCAAAAACATTCAGTACTTC. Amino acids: CASSPLLLGLAKNIQYF.

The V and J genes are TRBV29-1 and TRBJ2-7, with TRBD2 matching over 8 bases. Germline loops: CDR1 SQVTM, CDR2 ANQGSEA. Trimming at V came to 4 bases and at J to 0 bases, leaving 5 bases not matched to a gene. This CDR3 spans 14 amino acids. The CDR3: CSVATTSGSYEQYF. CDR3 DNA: TGCAGCGTTGCGACCACTAGCGGCTCCTACGAGCAGTACTTC.

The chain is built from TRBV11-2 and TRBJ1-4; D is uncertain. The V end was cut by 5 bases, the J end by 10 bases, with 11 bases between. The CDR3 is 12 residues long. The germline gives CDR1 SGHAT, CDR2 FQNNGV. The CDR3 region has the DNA TGTGCCAGCAGCGTACCGGCTAGAAAACTGTTTTTT. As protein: CASSVPARKLFF.

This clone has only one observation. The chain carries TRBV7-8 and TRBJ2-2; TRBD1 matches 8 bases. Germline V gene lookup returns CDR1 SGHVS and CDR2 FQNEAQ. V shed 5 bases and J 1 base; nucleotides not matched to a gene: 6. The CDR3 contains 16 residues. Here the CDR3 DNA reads TGTGCCAGCAGCCCATGGACAGGGAGGAACACCGGGGAGCTGTTTTTT. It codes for CASSPWTGRNTGELFF.

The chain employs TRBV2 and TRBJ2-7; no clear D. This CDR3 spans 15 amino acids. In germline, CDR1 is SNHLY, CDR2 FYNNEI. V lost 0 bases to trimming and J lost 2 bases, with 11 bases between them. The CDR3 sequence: CASSEALRLPYEQYF. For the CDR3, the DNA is TGTGCCAGCAGTGAAGCGCTGAGACTGCCCTACGAGCAGTACTTC.

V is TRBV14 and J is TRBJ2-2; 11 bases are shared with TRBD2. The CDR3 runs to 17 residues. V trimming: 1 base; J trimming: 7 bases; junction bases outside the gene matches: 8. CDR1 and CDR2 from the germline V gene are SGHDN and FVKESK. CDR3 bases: TGTGCCAGCAGCCAAGTTACTAGCGGGAGCGCGATCGGGGAGCTGTTTTTT. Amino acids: CASSQVTSGSAIGELFF.

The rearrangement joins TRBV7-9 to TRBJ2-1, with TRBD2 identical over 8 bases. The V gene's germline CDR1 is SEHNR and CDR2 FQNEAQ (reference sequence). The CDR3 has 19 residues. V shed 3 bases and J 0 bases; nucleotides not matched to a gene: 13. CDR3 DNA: TGTGCCAGCAGCTTGAGGGTTATTAGCGGGACACCCTCCTACAATGAGCAGTTCTTC. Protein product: CASSLRVISGTPSYNEQFF.

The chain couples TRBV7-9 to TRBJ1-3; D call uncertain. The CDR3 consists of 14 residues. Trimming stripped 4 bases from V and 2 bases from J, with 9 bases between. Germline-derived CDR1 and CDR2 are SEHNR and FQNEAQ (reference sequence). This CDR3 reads CASSSRVAGNTIYF. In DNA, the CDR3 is TGTGCCAGCAGCTCAAGGGTTGCTGGAAACACCATATATTTT.

CDR3 bases: TGTGCCAGCAGCCCACATAGCGGGAGAGGGTATGAGCAGTATTTT. Encoded protein: CASSPHSGRGYEQYF. V is TRBV11-1 and J is TRBJ2-3; 9 bases line up with TRBD2. Trimming cost V 5 bases and J 11 bases; bases outside gene matches: 14. The CDR3 runs to 15 residues. Germline-derived CDR1 and CDR2 are SGHAT and FQDESV (reference sequence). The whole variable domain, remainder taken from reference TRBV11-1 and TRBJ2-3, is EAEVAQSPRYKITEKSQAVAFWCDPISGHATLYWYRQILGQGPELLVQFQDESVVDDSQLPKDRFSAERLKGVDSTLKIQPAELGDSAMYLCASSPHSGRGYEQYFGPGTRLTVL.

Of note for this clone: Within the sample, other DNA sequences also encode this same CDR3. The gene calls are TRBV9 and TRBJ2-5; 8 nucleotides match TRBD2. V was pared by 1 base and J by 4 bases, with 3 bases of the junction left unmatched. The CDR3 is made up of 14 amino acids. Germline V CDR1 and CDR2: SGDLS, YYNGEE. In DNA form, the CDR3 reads TGTGCCAGCAGCGTAAGCAGCGGGAGAGAGACCCAGTACTTC. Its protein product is CASSVSSGRETQYF.

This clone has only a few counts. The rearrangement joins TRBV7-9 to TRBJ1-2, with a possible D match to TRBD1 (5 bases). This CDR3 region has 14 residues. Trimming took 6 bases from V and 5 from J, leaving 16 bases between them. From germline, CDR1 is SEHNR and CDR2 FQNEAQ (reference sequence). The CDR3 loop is CASSDDGGGYGYTF. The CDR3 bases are TGTGCCAGCAGTGATGATGGCGGGGGTTATGGCTACACCTTC.

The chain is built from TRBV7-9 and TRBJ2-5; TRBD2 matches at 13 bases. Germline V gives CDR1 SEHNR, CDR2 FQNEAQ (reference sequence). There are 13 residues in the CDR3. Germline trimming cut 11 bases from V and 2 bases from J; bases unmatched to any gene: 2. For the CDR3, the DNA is TGTGCCGGGGGACTAGCGGGACAAGAGACCCAGTACTTC. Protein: CAGGLAGQETQYF.